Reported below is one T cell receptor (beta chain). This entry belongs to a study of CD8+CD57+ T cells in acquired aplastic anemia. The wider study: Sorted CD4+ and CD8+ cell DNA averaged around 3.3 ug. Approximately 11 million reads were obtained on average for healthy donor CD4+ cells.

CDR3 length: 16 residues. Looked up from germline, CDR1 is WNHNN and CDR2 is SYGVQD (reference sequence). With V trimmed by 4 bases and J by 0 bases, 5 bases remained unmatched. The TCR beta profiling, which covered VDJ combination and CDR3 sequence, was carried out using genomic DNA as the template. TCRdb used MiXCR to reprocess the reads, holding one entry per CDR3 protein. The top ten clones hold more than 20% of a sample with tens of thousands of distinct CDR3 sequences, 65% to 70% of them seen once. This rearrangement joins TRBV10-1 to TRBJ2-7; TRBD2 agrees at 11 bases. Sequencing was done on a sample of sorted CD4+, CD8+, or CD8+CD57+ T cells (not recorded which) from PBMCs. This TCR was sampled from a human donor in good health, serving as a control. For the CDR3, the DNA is TGCGCCAGCAGTGTAGCGGGAGGGATCCGCTCCTACGAGCAGTACTTC. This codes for CASSVAGGIRSYEQYF.